This T cell receptor (beta chain) was observed in a study of identical twins. At least ten counts were recorded for this clonotype. Its antigen is not identified. Points from the study as a whole: Invariant T cells like MAIT and iNKT could partly confound the zero-insertion analyses.

TCRdb re-called the 5' RACE reads through MiXCR, storing one row per CDR3 protein. The data hold a few hundred thousand distinct CDR3 sequences, with approximately 5.9% observed a single time. Germline V CDR1 and CDR2: SGHRS, YFSETQ. This CDR3 comprises 12 residues. The V and J ends lost 4 bases and 5 bases respectively, with 8 bases between them. This sample was shared with a second study, whose subject was T cells expressing NK-cell markers.

Sequencing input: CD8+ T cells sorted from blood. The sequence came from a woman under 30 in good health. V is TRBV5-1 and J is TRBJ2-3; weak D call: TRBD1 (5 bases). The DNA for the CDR3 is TGCGCCAGCAGCCGTAGGGGAGATACGCAGTATTTT. This codes for CASSRRGDTQYF.